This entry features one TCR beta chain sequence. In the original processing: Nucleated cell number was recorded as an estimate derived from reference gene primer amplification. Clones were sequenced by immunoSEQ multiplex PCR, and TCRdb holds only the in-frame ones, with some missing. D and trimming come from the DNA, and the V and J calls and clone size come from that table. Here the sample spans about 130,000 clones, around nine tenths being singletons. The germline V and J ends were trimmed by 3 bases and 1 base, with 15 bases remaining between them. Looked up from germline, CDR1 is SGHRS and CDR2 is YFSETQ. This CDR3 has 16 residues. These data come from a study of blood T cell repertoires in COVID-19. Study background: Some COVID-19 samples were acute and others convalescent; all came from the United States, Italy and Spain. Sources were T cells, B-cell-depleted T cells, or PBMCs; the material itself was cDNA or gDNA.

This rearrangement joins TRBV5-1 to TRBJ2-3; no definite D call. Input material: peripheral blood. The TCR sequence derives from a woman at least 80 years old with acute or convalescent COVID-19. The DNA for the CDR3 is TGCGCCAGCAGCTCCTCAGGCCCCCAGGGCACAGATACGCAGTATTTT. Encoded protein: CASSSSGPQGTDTQYF.